This TCR beta chain came from a study of blood T cell repertoires in COVID-19. Study as a whole: Samples of COVID-19 (acute and convalescent) were obtained from the United States, Italy and Spain.

Sequencing used immunoSEQ multiplex PCR; TCRdb keeps in-frame clones, though not all of them. The table has about 130,000 clones, around 77% seen once. The CDR3 is made up of 14 amino acids. Trimming took off 1 base at V and 4 bases at J, with 10 bases between the two ends. Germline CDR1 reads LNHDA; CDR2 reads SQIVND (reference sequence). The sequence was collected from a human donor in a cohort sampled during active COVID-19. The chain recombines TRBV19 with TRBJ1-2; the D gene is possibly TRBD1 (6 bases). Sequencing was done on a sample of peripheral blood. The chain's CDR3 is CASSIVDSLYGYTF. In DNA, the CDR3 is TGTGCCAGTAGTATAGTGGACAGTCTCTATGGCTACACCTTC.